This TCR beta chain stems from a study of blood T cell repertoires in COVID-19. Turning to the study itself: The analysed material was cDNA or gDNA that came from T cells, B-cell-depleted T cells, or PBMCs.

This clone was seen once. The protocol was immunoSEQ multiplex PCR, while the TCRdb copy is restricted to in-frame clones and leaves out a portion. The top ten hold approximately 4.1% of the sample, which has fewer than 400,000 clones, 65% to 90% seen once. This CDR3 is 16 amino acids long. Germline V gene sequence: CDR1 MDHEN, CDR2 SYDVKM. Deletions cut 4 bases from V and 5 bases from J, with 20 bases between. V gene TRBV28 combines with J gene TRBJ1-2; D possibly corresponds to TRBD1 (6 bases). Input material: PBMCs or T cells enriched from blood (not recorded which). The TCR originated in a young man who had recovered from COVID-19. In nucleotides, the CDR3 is TGTGCCAGCAGTTCCAGGGGTGGGTACCTTCGGTATGGCTACACCTTC. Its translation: CASSSRGGYLRYGYTF.